The 15 T cell receptor beta chains given below trace back to one sample, sequenced in a study of fetal regulatory T cell absence and autoimmunity (dated by TCRdb to 2016 to 2017). The library came from the immunoSEQ multiplex PCR assay. Not all clones reach the TCRdb copy of this immuneACCESS table, which keeps in-frame sequences only. Checked studies attribute under half of the gap to unresolved V genes and leave the rest unexplained. The sample table contains some 50,000 clones; only one count was recorded for just under 85% of them. Roughly 0.37% of the sample is held by the ten biggest clonotypes. The material sequenced was cord blood. Receptors originate from a newborn boy with IPEX syndrome.

The genes are TRBV7-9 and TRBJ1-1; D is ambiguous. The CDR3 contains 14 residues. V was trimmed by 5 bases and J by 0 bases, leaving 10 bases between them. Germline CDR1 reads SEHNR; CDR2 reads FQNEAQ (reference sequence). The chain's CDR3 is CASSPDAVNTEAFF. CDR3 in DNA: TGTGCCAGCAGCCCAGACGCGGTGAACACTGAAGCTTTCTTT.

V and J are TRBV16 and TRBJ1-4, with unresolved D. V was pared by 2 bases and J by 4 bases, with 11 bases between. The CDR3 has 15 residues. The V gene's germline CDR1 is KGHSY and CDR2 FQNENV. The CDR3 here is CASSQPGALNEKLFF. The CDR3 DNA reads TGTGCCAGCAGCCAACCGGGCGCCCTTAATGAAAAACTGTTTTTT.

The rearrangement links TRBV4-1 to TRBJ2-5; D gene unclear. Trimming shortened V by 1 base and J by 4 bases, and 13 bases separated the two germline ends. There are 15 residues in the CDR3. From germline, CDR1 is MGHRA and CDR2 YSYEKL. The CDR3 here is CASSQGEGLPETQYF. CDR3 coding DNA: TGCGCCAGCAGCCAAGGGGAAGGGCTCCCAGAGACCCAGTACTTC.

This chain connects TRBV5-1 to TRBJ1-3; D is undetermined. The CDR3 has 11 residues. Germline V gives CDR1 SGHRS, CDR2 YFSETQ. Deletions cut 2 bases from V and 4 bases from J, with 1 base between. The CDR3 region has the DNA TGCGCCAGCAGCTTCGGAAACACCATATATTTT. This codes for CASSFGNTIYF.

Of note for this clone: Additional DNA sequences in this sample encode the identical CDR3. CDR3 residues: CSVVNTEAFF. CDR3 nucleotides: TGCAGCGTTGTTAACACTGAAGCTTTCTTT. This sequence joins TRBV29-1 and TRBJ1-1; D is unresolved. The V end was cut by 4 bases, the J end by 2 bases, with 2 bases between. Germline V gives CDR1 SQVTM, CDR2 ANQGSEA. This CDR3 contains 10 residues.

This clone has just a few counts. The CDR3 protein is CASSESTGAFYEQYF. The CDR3 DNA follows: TGTGCCAGCAGTGAATCCACAGGGGCCTTCTACGAGCAGTACTTC. This chain joins TRBV6-1 and TRBJ2-7, with 7 bases that match TRBD1. The germline V gene encodes CDR1 MNHNS and CDR2 SASEGT. CDR3 length: 15 residues. Trimming at V came to 2 bases and at J to 3 bases, leaving 7 bases not matched to a gene.

The chain uses TRBV19 and TRBJ2-2; D uncertain. The V gene's germline CDR1 is LNHDA and CDR2 SQIVND (reference sequence). Trimming removed 6 bases at V and 1 base at J, with 9 bases between. The CDR3 covers 14 residues. Here the CDR3 reads CASRYSENTGELFF. In nucleotides, the CDR3 is TGTGCCAGTAGATACAGCGAGAACACCGGGGAGCTGTTTTTT.

The chain is built from TRBV4-1 and TRBJ2-3, with TRBD2 as a possible D gene (6 bases). The germline V and J ends were trimmed by 0 bases and 3 bases, with 16 bases remaining between them. Looked up from germline, CDR1 is MGHRA and CDR2 is YSYEKL. There are 17 residues in the CDR3. DNA of the CDR3: TGCGCCAGCAGCCAAGAGGGTGGGGTCGGGAGAACAGATACGCAGTATTTT. This codes for CASSQEGGVGRTDTQYF.

This clone was seen a few times. J is TRBJ1-6 and V is TRBV6-5; D remains unclear. The germline CDR1 and CDR2 sequences are MNHEY and SVGAGI. The V gene lost 5 bases and the J gene lost 6 bases, with 14 bases spanning the gap. The CDR3 has 15 amino acids. In DNA, the CDR3 is TGTGCCAGCAGTCAAACTCGTAACGGTAATTCACCCCTCCACTTT. Amino acids: CASSQTRNGNSPLHF.

This clone was seen only a few times. This chain links TRBV19 with TRBJ1-1; TRBD1 matches at 7 bases. The CDR3 has 12 residues. The J segment lost 8 bases and the V segment lost 6 bases, leaving 6 bases of the junction unmatched. The germline gives CDR1 LNHDA, CDR2 SQIVND (reference sequence). The CDR3 is CASSGTALEAFF. The CDR3 region has the DNA TGTGCCAGTAGCGGGACAGCTTTAGAAGCTTTCTTT. Complete variable domain (other parts from reference TRBV19 and TRBJ1-1): DGGITQSPKYLFRKEGQNVTLSCEQNLNHDAMYWYRQDPGQGLRLIYYSQIVNDFQKGDIAEGYSVSREKKESFPLTVTSAQKNPTAFYLCASSGTALEAFFGQGTRLTVV.

The J gene is TRBJ2-3, the V gene TRBV7-2; D remains ambiguous. From germline, CDR1 is SGHTA and CDR2 FQGNSA. V lost 5 bases and J 8 bases, leaving 23 bases between the germline ends. The CDR3 consists of 16 residues. This CDR3 reads CASSQGKEYDIFTQYF. The DNA for the CDR3 is TGTGCCAGCAGCCAAGGGAAGGAGTACGATATTTTTACGCAGTATTTT.

The rearrangement links TRBV7-2 to TRBJ2-3; D unresolved. V gave up 3 bases and J gave up 5 bases, with 6 bases separating them. This CDR3 contains 12 residues. Germline assignment: CDR1 SGHTA and CDR2 FQGNSA. CDR3 sequence reads: CASSFDLDTQYF. DNA of the CDR3: TGTGCCAGCAGCTTCGATCTAGATACGCAGTATTTT.

V is TRBV4-3 and J is TRBJ2-3; 13 bases fit TRBD2. In germline, CDR1 is LGHNA, CDR2 YSLEER. V was pared by 6 bases and J by 3 bases, with 6 bases of the junction left unmatched. The CDR3 sequence is 16 residues long. The CDR3 DNA follows: TGCGCCAGCAGGCCAAGACTAGCGGGGGGAACAGATACGCAGTATTTT. Its translation: CASRPRLAGGTDTQYF.

The rearrangement links TRBV4-1 to TRBJ2-4; the match to TRBD2 covers 11 bases. After removal of 3 bases from V and 4 bases from J, the junction contained 2 bases not matched to a gene. CDR1 MGHRA and CDR2 YSYEKL come from the germline V gene. The CDR3 has 15 residues. The chain's CDR3 is CASSHWTSGKNIQYF. Here the CDR3 DNA reads TGCGCCAGCAGCCACTGGACTAGCGGGAAAAACATTCAGTACTTC.

The gene calls are TRBV23-1 and TRBJ1-4, with 7 bases aligning to TRBD1. TRBV23-1 is an open reading frame, and its role is uncertain. Unmatched junction bases numbered 5, after V lost 7 bases and J lost 0 bases. The CDR3 is 15 residues long. CDR3 nucleotide sequence: TGCGCCAGCACCCAGGGGGGCCCAACTAATGAAAAACTGTTTTTT. Translating it yields CASTQGGPTNEKLFF.